A selection of T cell receptor beta chains follows, all from one sample in a study of CD8 T cells in ankylosing spondylitis. Each CDR3 protein gets one entry after TCRdb re-called the 5' RACE reads with MiXCR. Counted here are approximately 300,000 distinct CDR3 sequences, roughly 8% occurring once; the ten biggest clones make up more than 14%. The source material was blood, either unsorted or a sorted T cell fraction (not recorded which). These receptors were collected from a male donor with ankylosing spondylitis. CDR3s include the opening cysteine and the closing phenylalanine or tryptophan. The D gene is left open where the match is weak. For some rows the clone size is stated as once, few or many, or as a class when expanded; others skip it.

length	D	size	J	V	DNA	CDR3
15	TRBD1	many	TRBJ2-1	TRBV28	TGTGCCAGCAGGCCCGGGACAGCGACCTACAATGAGCAGTTCTTC	CASRPGTATYNEQFF
12	-	few	TRBJ1-5	TRBV19	TGTGCCAGTAACGAAGGCCCGAGGCCCCAGCATTTT	CASNEGPRPQHF
16	-	few	TRBJ2-1	TRBV5-1	TGCGCCAGCAGCTTGGAGCAGCGGTTCGTCTACAATGAGCAGTTCTTC	CASSLEQRFVYNEQFF
15	-	many	TRBJ2-2	TRBV11-3	TGTGCCAGCTCGGGGCTGAGGATGTCGGGCGGGGAGCTGTTTTTT	CASSGLRMSGGELFF
14	TRBD1	many	TRBJ1-6	TRBV5-1	TGCGCCAGCAGCCCGGACAGGGGCAATTCACCCCTCCACTTT	CASSPDRGNSPLHF
16	-	few	TRBJ2-1	TRBV7-2	TGTGCCAGCAGCAAACCCTCGGGGGAGGGGGACAATGAGCAGTTCTTC	CASSKPSGEGDNEQFF
16	-	many	TRBJ1-4	TRBV5-5	TGTGCCAGCAGACCTGTTACAGGAGCAACTAATGAAAAACTGTTTTTT	CASRPVTGATNEKLFF
15	TRBD1	-	TRBJ1-1	TRBV12-3/TRBV12-4	TGTGCCAGCAGTGAGTTCAGGGGGGTGGGCACTGAAGCTTTCTTT	CASSEFRGVGTEAFF
13	-	many	TRBJ2-5	TRBV7-9	TGTGCCAGCAGCTTAGGAGTTGGCGAGACCCAGTACTTC	CASSLGVGETQYF
15	-	many	TRBJ1-1	TRBV16	TGTGCCAGCAGCCTACAAAACAGGGTGGGCACTGAAGCTTTCTTT	CASSLQNRVGTEAFF
15	-	-	TRBJ2-1	TRBV12-5	TGTGCTAGTGGTGCTGTGGCGGGCACCTACAATGAGCAGTTCTTC	CASGAVAGTYNEQFF
19	TRBD2	few	TRBJ2-3	TRBV5-1	TGCGCCAGCAGCTTGAAGGACAACCCTTTACTAGCGGGAGCGGATACGCAGTATTTT	CASSLKDNPLLAGADTQYF
12	-	-	TRBJ2-7	TRBV15	TGTGCCACCAGCAGTTCAGGCTACGAGCAGTACTTC	CATSSSGYEQYF
16	TRBD1	-	TRBJ1-5	TRBV5-1	TGCGCCAGCAGCTTGGAGGCAGGGGGGAGCACAGATACGCAGCATTTT	CASSLEAGGSTDTQHF
12	-	-	TRBJ2-7	TRBV27	TGTGCCAGCAGAGGGGCAACCTACGAGCAGTACTTC	CASRGATYEQYF
15	-	few	TRBJ2-7	TRBV19	TGTGCCAGTAGCAGACAGGACTCGTTGCATTACGAGCAGTACTTC	CASSRQDSLHYEQYF
15	-	few	TRBJ2-7	TRBV18	TGTGCCAGCTCACCCGAGGCCCAGGAAGGCTACGAGCAGTACTTC	CASSPEAQEGYEQYF
15	-	few	TRBJ1-2	TRBV12-3/TRBV12-4	TGTGCCAGCAGTCTAGACGGCCTCTCGGGCTATGGCTACACCTTC	CASSLDGLSGYGYTF